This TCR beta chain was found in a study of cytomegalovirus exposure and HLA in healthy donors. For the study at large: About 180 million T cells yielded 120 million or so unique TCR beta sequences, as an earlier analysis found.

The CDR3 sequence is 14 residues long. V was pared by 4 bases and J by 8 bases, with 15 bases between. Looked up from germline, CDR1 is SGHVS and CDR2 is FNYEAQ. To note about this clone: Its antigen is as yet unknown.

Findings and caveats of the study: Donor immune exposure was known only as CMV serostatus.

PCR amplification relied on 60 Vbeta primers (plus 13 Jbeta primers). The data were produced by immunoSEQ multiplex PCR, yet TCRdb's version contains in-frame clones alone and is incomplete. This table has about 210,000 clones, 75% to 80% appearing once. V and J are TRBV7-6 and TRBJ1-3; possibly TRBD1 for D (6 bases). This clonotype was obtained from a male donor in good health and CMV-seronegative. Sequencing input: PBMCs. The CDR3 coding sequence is TGTGCCAGCAGCTCCTCCCGACCAGGGGACACCATATATTTT. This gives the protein CASSSSRPGDTIYF.